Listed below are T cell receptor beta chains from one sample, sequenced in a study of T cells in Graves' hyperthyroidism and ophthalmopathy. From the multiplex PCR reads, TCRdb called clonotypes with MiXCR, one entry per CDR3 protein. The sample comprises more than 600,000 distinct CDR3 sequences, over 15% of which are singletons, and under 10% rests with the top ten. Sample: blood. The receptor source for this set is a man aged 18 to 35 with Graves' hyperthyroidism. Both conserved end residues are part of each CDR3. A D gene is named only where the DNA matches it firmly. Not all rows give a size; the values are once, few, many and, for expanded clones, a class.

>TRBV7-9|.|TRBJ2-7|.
CASSPSGIGDPYEQYF
TGTGCCAGCAGCCCCAGCGGCATAGGGGACCCCTACGAGCAGTACTTC
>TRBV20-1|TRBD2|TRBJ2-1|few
CSARGTSGAYNEQFF
TGCAGTGCTAGAGGGACTAGCGGGGCCTACAATGAGCAGTTCTTC
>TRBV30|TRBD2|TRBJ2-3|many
CAWSVRLAGDPDTDTQYF
TGTGCCTGGAGTGTACGTCTAGCGGGAGACCCCGATACAGATACGCAGTATTTT
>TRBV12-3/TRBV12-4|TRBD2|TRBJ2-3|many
CASSPTSGRVLSTDTQYF
TGTGCCAGCAGTCCGACTAGCGGGAGGGTGTTGAGCACAGATACGCAGTATTTT
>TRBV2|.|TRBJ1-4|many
CASSEGGEKLFF
TGTGCCAGCAGTGAAGGTGGGGAAAAACTGTTTTTT
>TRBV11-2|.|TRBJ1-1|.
CASSFTGSPEAFF
TGTGCCAGCAGCTTTACGGGGAGCCCTGAAGCTTTCTTT
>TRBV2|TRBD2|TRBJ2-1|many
CASSGLAGSSYNEQFF
TGTGCCAGCAGTGGGCTAGCGGGTAGCTCCTACAATGAGCAGTTCTTC
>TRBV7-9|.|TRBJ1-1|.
CASSSTRSTEAFF
TGTGCCAGCAGCTCCACGAGGAGCACTGAAGCTTTCTTT
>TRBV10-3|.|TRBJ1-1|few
CAISPDSTEAFF
TGTGCCATTAGCCCTGATAGTACTGAAGCTTTCTTT
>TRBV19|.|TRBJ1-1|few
CASSLLGRAGAEAFF
TGTGCCAGTAGTCTCCTGGGTCGGGCGGGCGCTGAAGCTTTCTTT
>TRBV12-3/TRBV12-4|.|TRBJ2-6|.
CASSTQGTPSGANVLTF
TGTGCCAGCAGCACTCAGGGTACCCCCTCTGGGGCCAACGTCCTGACTTTC
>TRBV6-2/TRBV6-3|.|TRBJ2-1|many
CASRRAQSYNEQFF
TGTGCCAGCAGAAGAGCTCAGTCCTACAATGAGCAGTTCTTC
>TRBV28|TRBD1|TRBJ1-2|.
CASGRGFGYTF
TGTGCCAGCGGCAGGGGGTTTGGCTACACCTTC
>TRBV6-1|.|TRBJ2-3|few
CASSDDIPDTQYF
TGTGCCAGCAGTGATGACATTCCAGATACGCAGTATTTT
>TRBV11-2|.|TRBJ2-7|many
CASSPGSLYYEQYF
TGTGCCAGCAGCCCGGGGTCATTATATTACGAGCAGTACTTC
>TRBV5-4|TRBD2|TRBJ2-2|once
CASSFWGRGPGELFF
TGTGCCAGCAGCTTTTGGGGGAGGGGTCCCGGGGAGCTGTTTTTT
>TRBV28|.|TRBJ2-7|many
CASHGGGPYEQYF
TGTGCCAGCCACGGTGGAGGACCCTACGAGCAGTACTTC
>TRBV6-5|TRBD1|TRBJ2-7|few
CASSLLRGPFHEQYF
TGTGCCAGCAGTTTACTCAGGGGGCCATTCCACGAGCAGTACTTC
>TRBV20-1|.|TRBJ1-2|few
CTTLDYGYTF
TGCACCACCTTGGACTATGGCTACACCTTC
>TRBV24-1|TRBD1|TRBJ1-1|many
CATSDPWDSTNTEAFF
TGTGCCACCAGTGACCCTTGGGACAGCACGAACACTGAAGCTTTCTTT
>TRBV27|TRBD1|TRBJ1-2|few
CASRRGTGGHYGYTF
TGTGCCAGCCGAAGGGGGACAGGGGGCCATTATGGCTACACCTTC
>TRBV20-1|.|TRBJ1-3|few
CSARQGGGDTIYF
TGCAGTGCTAGACAGGGCGGAGGGGACACCATATATTTT
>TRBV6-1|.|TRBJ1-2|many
CASRDPYGGKWNSGYGYTF
TGTGCCAGCAGGGACCCGTACGGAGGCAAGTGGAACTCCGGATATGGCTACACCTTC
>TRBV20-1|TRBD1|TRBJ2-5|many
CSARGQGTETQYF
TGCAGTGCTAGAGGACAGGGAACAGAGACCCAGTACTTC
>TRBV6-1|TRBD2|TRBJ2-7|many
CASSPGLAKSYEQYF
TGTGCCAGCAGCCCGGGACTAGCGAAGTCCTACGAGCAGTACTTC
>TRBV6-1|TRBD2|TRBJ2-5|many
CASSYSPSGRETQYF
TGTGCCAGCAGTTACTCCCCTAGCGGGAGGGAGACCCAGTACTTC
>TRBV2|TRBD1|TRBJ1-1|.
CASRDRGASAEAFF
TGTGCCAGCAGAGACAGGGGGGCCTCGGCTGAAGCTTTCTTT
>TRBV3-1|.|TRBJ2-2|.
CASDPSGGGELVF
TGTGCCAGTGACCCATCCGGTGGCGGGGAGCTGGTTTTT
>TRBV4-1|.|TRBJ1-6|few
CASSQEWGISYNSPLHF
TGCGCCAGCAGCCAAGAGTGGGGTATCTCCTATAATTCACCCCTCCACTTT
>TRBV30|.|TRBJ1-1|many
CAWSGQQNTEAFF
TGTGCCTGGAGTGGGCAGCAGAACACTGAAGCTTTCTTT
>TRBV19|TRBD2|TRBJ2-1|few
CASMPGLATSSPVHEQFF
TGTGCCAGTATGCCCGGACTAGCGACCTCATCGCCTGTCCATGAGCAGTTCTTC
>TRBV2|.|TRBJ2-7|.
CASSDGGTEQYF
TGTGCCAGCAGTGATGGAGGGACCGAGCAGTACTTC
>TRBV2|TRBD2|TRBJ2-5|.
CASSEGESSGSRETQYF
TGTGCCAGCAGTGAAGGGGAAAGTAGCGGGAGCCGAGAGACCCAGTACTTC
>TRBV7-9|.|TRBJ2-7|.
CASIDTSASNEQYF
TGTGCCAGCATCGATACTAGTGCCTCCAACGAGCAGTACTTC
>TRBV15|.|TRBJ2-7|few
CATSRVNLADEQYF
TGTGCCACCAGCAGAGTCAATCTGGCAGACGAGCAGTACTTC
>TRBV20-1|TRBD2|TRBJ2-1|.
CSARDWASGSTYNEQFF
TGCAGTGCTAGAGATTGGGCTAGCGGGAGCACCTACAATGAGCAGTTCTTC
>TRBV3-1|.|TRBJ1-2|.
CANSQEQSYGYTF
TGTGCCAACAGCCAAGAGCAGTCGTATGGCTACACCTTC
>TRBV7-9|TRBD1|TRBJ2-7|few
CASSSRDRGAYEQYF
TGTGCCAGCAGCTCACGGGACAGGGGTGCCTACGAGCAGTACTTC
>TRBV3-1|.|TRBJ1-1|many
CASSQDPGTEAFF
TGTGCCAGCAGCCAAGATCCAGGGACTGAAGCTTTCTTT
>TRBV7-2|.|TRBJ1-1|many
CASSLAHQSTEAFF
TGTGCCAGCAGCTTAGCACATCAGAGCACTGAAGCTTTCTTT
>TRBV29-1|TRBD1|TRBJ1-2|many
CSVERGGSYGYTF
TGCAGCGTTGAACGAGGGGGCTCCTATGGCTACACCTTC
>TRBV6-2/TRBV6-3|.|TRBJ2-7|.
CASSWDDLSYEQYF
TGTGCCAGCAGTTGGGACGATCTGTCCTACGAGCAGTACTTC
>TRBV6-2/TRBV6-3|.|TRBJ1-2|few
CASTAFQGVANYGYTF
TGTGCCAGCACCGCGTTCCAGGGAGTAGCTAACTATGGCTACACCTTC
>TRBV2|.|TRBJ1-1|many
CASSASRLNTEAFF
TGTGCCAGCAGTGCCTCCAGACTGAACACTGAAGCTTTCTTT
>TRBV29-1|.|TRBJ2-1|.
CNVDGGARNEQFF
TGCAACGTTGATGGGGGGGCGCGGAATGAGCAGTTCTTC
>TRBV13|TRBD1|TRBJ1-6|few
CASSQMTKTGGFSPLHF
TGTGCCAGCAGCCAAATGACTAAGACAGGGGGCTTTTCACCCCTCCACTTT
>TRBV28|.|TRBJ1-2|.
CASSFMFGDPRNGYTF
TGTGCCAGCAGTTTTATGTTTGGGGATCCTCGGAATGGCTACACCTTC
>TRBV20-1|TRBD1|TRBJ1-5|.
CSARRGTAEMPQHF
TGCAGTGCTAGGCGCGGGACAGCCGAGATGCCCCAGCATTTT
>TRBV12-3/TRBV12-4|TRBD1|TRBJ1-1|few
CASSFQQGAAFF
TGTGCCAGCAGTTTTCAACAGGGGGCCGCTTTCTTT
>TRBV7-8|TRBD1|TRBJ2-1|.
CASSATDRVGEQFF
TGTGCCAGCAGCGCAACGGACAGGGTGGGAGAGCAGTTCTTC
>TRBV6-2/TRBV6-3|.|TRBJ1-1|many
CASSSGKRTEAFF
TGTGCCAGCAGTTCGGGGAAACGGACTGAAGCTTTCTTT
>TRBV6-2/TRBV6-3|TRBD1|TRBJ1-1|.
CASSSPGQGDTEAFF
TGTGCCAGCAGTTCGCCGGGACAGGGAGACACTGAAGCTTTCTTT
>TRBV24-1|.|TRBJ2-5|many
CATSDSRHQETQYF
TGTGCCACCAGTGATTCCCGCCACCAAGAGACCCAGTACTTC
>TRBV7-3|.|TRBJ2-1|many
CASSSHDLRGYNEQFF
TGTGCCAGCAGCTCCCACGACCTCAGGGGCTACAATGAGCAGTTCTTC
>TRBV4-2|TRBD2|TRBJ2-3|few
CASSQRGLDKYF
TGTGCCAGCAGCCAGAGAGGACTAGATAAGTATTTT
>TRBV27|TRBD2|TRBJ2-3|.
CASSSTGLAASDTQYF
TGTGCCAGCAGTTCTACGGGACTAGCGGCTTCAGATACGCAGTATTTT
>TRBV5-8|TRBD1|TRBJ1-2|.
CASSDERGRGYTF
TGTGCCAGCAGCGATGAAAGGGGGCGAGGCTACACCTTC